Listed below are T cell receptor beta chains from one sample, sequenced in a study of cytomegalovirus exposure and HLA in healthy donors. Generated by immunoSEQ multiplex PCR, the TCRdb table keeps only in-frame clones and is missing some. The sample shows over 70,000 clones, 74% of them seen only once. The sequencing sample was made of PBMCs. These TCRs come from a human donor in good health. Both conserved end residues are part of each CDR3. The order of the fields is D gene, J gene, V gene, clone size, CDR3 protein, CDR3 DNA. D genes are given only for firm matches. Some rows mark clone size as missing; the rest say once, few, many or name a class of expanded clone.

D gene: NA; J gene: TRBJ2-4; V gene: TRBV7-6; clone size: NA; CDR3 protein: CASSFTTGDSYQNIQYF; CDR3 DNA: TGTGCCAGCAGCTTTACAACGGGGGACAGTTATCAAAACATTCAGTACTTC
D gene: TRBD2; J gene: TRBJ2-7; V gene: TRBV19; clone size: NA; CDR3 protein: CASRLAGGREQYF; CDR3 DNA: TGTGCCAGCCGACTAGCGGGAGGGAGGGAGCAGTACTTC
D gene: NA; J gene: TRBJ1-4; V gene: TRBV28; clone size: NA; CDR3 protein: CASSPPGQINEKLFF; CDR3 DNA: TGTGCCAGCAGCCCCCCCGGACAGATTAATGAAAAACTGTTTTTT
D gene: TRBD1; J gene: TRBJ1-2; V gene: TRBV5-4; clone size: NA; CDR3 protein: CASSPGQGYGYTF; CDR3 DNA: TGTGCCAGCAGCCCGGGACAGGGGTATGGCTACACCTTC
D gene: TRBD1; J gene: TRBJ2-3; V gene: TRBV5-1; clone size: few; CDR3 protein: CASSLQGVSTDTQYF; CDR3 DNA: TGCGCCAGCAGCCTCCAGGGGGTTAGCACAGATACGCAGTATTTT
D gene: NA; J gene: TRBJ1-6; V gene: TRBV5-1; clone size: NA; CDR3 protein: CASSSVPNSPLHF; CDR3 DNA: TGCGCCAGCAGCTCGGTTCCAAATTCACCCCTCCACTTT
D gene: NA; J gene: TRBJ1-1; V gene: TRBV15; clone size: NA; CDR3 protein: CATSRDLQETEAFF; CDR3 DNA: TGTGCCACCAGCAGAGATCTACAGGAGACTGAAGCTTTCTTT
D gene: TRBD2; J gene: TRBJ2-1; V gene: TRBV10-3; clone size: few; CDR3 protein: CAINVGLAEYNEQFF; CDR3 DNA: TGTGCCATCAATGTGGGACTAGCGGAATACAATGAGCAGTTCTTC
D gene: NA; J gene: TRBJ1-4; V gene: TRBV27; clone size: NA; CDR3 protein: CASSSSPGIYEKLFF; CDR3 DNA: TGTGCCAGCAGTTCATCCCCGGGAATTTATGAAAAACTGTTTTTT
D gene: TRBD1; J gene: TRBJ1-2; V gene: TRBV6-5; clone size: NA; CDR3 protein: CASSYSRQGAGYTF; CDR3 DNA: TGTGCCAGCAGTTACAGCCGGCAGGGGGCTGGCTACACCTTC
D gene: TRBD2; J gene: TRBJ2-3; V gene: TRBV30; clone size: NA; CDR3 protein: CAWSRTRESIDTQYF; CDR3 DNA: TGTGCCTGGAGTCGAACGCGGGAGTCCATAGATACGCAGTATTTT
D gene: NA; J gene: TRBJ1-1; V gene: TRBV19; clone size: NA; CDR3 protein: CASSIGIGQLMENTEAFF; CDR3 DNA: TGTGCCAGTAGTATTGGAATTGGACAACTAATGGAGAACACTGAAGCTTTCTTT
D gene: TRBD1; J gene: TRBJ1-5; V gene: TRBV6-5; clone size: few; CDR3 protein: CASNLPGQGGQPQHF; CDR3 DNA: TGTGCCAGCAACCTGCCGGGACAGGGTGGTCAGCCCCAGCATTTT
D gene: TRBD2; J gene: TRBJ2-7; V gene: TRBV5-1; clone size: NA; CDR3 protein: CASSFATSALTYEQYF; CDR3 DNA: TGCGCCAGCAGCTTCGCTACTAGCGCCTTAACCTACGAGCAGTACTTC
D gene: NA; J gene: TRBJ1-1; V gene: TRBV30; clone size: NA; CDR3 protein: CAWSVPRTRFGEAFF; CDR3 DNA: TGTGCCTGGAGTGTACCCCGGACACGGTTTGGTGAAGCTTTCTTT
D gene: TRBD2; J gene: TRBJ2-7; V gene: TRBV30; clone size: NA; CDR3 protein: CAWNKAGGGYEQYF; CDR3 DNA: TGTGCCTGGAACAAAGCGGGAGGAGGCTACGAGCAGTACTTC
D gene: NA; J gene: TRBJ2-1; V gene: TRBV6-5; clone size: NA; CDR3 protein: CASSYSTGVNEQFF; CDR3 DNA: TGTGCCAGCAGTTACTCAACAGGTGTTAATGAGCAGTTCTTC
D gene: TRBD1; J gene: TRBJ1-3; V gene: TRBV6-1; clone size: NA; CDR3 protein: CALGQYLGNTIYF; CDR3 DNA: TGTGCCCTGGGACAGTACCTTGGAAACACCATATATTTT
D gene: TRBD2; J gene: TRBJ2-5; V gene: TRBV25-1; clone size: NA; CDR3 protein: CASSGKLAGGPSQETQYF; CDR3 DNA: TGTGCCAGCAGTGGAAAACTAGCGGGAGGACCCTCCCAAGAGACCCAGTACTTC
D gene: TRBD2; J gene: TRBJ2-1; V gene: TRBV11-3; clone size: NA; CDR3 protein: CASSSGTSGRDEQFF; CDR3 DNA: TGTGCCAGCAGCTCCGGGACTAGCGGGAGAGATGAGCAGTTCTTC
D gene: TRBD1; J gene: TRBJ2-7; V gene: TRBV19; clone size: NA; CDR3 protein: CASSRDRASYEQYF; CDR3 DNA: TGTGCCAGTAGTAGGGACAGGGCGTCCTACGAGCAGTACTTC
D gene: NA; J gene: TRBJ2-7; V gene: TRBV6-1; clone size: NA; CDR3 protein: CASSWDSWEQYF; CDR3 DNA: TGTGCCAGCAGTTGGGACTCCTGGGAGCAGTACTTC
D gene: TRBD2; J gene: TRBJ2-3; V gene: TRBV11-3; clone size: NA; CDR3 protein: CASSLVSTSGHTDTQYF; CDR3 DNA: TGTGCCAGCAGCTTAGTTTCGACTAGCGGGCACACAGATACGCAGTATTTT
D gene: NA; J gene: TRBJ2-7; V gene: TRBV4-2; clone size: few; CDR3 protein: CASSQDPDSSTNEQYF; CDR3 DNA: TGTGCCAGCAGCCAAGACCCGGACTCCTCGACGAACGAGCAGTACTTC
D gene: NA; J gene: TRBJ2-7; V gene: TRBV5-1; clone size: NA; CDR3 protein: CASSLGGGLYEQYF; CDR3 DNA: TGCGCCAGCAGCTTGGGGGGGGGCTTATACGAGCAGTACTTC
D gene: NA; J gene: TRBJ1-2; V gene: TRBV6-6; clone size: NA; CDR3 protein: CASSLQTGANYGYTF; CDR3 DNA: TGTGCCAGCAGTCTTCAGACGGGAGCTAACTATGGCTACACCTTC
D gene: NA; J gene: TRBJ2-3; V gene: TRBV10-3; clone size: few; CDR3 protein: CAITRTPGGTDTQYF; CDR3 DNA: TGTGCCATCACCCGGACTCCTGGGGGCACAGATACGCAGTATTTT
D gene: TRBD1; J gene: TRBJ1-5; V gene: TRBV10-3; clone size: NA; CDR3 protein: CATWDSEGQPQHF; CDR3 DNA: TGTGCCACCTGGGACAGTGAGGGGCAGCCCCAGCATTTT
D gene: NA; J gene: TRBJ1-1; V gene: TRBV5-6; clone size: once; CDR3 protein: CASSPKTVNTEAFF; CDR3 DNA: TGTGCCAGCAGCCCCAAAACAGTGAACACTGAAGCTTTCTTT
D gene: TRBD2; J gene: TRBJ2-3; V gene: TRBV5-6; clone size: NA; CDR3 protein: CASSPGLAGGFGTDTQYF; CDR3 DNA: TGTGCCAGCAGCCCCGGACTAGCGGGAGGGTTTGGAACAGATACGCAGTATTTT
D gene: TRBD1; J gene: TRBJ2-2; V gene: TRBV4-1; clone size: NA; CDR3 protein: CASSSRDRDVGELFF; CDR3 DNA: TGCGCCAGCAGCTCGCGGGACAGGGATGTCGGGGAGCTGTTTTTT
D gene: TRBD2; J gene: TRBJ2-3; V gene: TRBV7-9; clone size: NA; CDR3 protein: CASSSSGNTDTQYF; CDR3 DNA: TGTGCCAGCAGCTCTAGCGGGAACACAGATACGCAGTATTTT
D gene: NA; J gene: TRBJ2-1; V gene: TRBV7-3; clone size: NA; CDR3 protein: CASSLGASSYNEQFF; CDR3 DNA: TGTGCCAGCAGCTTAGGTGCTAGCTCCTACAATGAGCAGTTCTTC
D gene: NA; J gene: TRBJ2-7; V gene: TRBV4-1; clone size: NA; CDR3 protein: CASSQESNSYEQYF; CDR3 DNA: TGCGCCAGCAGCCAAGAGTCTAACTCCTACGAGCAGTACTTC
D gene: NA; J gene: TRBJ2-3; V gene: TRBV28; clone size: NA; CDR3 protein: CASSLDTLTDTQYF; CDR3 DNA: TGTGCCAGCAGTTTAGACACTCTCACAGATACGCAGTATTTT
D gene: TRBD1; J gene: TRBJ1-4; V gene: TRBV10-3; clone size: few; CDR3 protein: CATTGGEKLFF; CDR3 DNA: TGTGCCACTACAGGGGGTGAAAAACTGTTTTTT
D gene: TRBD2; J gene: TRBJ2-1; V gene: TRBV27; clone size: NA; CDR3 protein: CASSWTSGNEQFF; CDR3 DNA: TGTGCCAGCAGTTGGACTAGCGGCAATGAGCAGTTCTTC
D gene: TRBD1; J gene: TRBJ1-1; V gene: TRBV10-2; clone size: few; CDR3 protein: CASSADRRVNTEAFF; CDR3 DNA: TGCGCCAGCAGCGCGGACAGGCGGGTTAACACTGAAGCTTTCTTT
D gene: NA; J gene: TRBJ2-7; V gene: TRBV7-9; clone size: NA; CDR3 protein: CASSWAQGREAYEQYF; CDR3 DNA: TGTGCCAGCAGCTGGGCCCAGGGGAGAGAGGCCTACGAGCAGTACTTC
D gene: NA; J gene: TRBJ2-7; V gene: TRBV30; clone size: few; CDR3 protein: CAWSDGRSYEQYF; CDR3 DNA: TGTGCCTGGAGTGATGGCAGGTCCTACGAGCAGTACTTC
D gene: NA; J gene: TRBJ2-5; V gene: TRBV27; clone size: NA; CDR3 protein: CASSPGPRETQYF; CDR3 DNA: TGTGCCAGCAGTCCTGGGCCCCGAGAGACCCAGTACTTC
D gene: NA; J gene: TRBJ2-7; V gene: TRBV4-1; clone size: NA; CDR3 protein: CASSQGTTAYEQYF; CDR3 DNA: TGCGCCAGCAGCCAAGGGACTACCGCCTACGAGCAGTACTTC
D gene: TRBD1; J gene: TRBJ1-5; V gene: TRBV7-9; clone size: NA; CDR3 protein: CASSLAGTGYQPQHF; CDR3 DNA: TGTGCCAGCAGCTTAGCCGGGACAGGGTATCAGCCCCAGCATTTT
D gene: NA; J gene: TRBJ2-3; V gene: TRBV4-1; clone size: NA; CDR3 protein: CASSHPEQGTDTQYF; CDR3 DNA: TGCGCCAGCAGCCACCCGGAACAGGGAACAGATACGCAGTATTTT
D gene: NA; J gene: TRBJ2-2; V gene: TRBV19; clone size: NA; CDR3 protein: CASSTSTSGWTGELFF; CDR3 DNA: TGTGCCAGTAGTACCTCGACTAGTGGTTGGACCGGGGAGCTGTTTTTT
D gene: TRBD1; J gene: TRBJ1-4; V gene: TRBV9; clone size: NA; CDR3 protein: CASSSPGTGGTFIATNEKLFF; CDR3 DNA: TGTGCCAGCAGCTCTCCCGGGACAGGGGGGACCTTTATTGCAACTAATGAAAAACTGTTTTTT
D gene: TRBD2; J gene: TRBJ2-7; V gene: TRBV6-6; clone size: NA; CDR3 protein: CASTLGLAGSYEQYF; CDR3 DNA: TGTGCCAGCACCTTGGGACTAGCGGGTTCCTACGAGCAGTACTTC